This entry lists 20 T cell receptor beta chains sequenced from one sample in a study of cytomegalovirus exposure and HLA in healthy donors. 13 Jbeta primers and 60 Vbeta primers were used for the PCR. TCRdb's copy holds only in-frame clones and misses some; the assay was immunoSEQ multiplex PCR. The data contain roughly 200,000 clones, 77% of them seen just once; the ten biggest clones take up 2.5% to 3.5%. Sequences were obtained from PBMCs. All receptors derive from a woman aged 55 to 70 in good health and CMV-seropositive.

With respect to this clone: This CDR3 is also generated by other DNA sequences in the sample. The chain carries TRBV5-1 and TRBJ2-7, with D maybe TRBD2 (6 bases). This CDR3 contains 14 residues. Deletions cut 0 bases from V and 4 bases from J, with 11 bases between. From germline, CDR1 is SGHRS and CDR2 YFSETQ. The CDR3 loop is CASSLGGGSYEQYF. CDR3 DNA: TGCGCCAGCAGCTTGGGCGGAGGGAGTTACGAGCAGTACTTC.

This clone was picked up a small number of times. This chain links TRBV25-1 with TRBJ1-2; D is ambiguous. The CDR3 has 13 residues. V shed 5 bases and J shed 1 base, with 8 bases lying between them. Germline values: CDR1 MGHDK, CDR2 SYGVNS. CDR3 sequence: CASSSAHNYGYTF. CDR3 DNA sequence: TGTGCCAGCAGTAGCGCGCATAACTATGGCTACACCTTC.

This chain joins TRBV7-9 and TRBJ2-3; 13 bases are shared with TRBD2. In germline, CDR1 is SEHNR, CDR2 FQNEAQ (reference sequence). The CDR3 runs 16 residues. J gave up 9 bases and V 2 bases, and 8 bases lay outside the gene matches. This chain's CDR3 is CASSLTRTSGSGTQYF. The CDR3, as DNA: TGTGCCAGCAGCTTAACGCGGACTAGCGGGAGTGGGACGCAGTATTTT.

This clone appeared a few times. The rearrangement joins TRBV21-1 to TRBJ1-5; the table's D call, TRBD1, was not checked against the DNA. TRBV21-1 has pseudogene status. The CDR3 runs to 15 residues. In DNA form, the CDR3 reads TGTGCCAGCAGCAAAAAGGCAGGGGGCAGTCAGCCCCAGCATTTT. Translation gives CASSKKAGGSQPQHF.

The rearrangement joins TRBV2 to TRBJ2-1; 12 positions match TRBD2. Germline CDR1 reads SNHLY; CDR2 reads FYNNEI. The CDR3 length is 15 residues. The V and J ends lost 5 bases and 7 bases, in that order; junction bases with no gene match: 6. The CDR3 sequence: CASSLLAGGRNEQFF. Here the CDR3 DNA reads TGTGCCAGCAGTCTACTAGCGGGGGGTCGAAATGAGCAGTTCTTC.

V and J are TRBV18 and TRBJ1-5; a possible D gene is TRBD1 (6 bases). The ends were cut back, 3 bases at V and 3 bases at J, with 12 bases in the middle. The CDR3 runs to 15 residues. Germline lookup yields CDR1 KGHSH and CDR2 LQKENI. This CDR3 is CASSPNTGHNQPQHF. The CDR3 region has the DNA TGTGCCAGCTCACCGAACACAGGGCACAATCAGCCCCAGCATTTT.

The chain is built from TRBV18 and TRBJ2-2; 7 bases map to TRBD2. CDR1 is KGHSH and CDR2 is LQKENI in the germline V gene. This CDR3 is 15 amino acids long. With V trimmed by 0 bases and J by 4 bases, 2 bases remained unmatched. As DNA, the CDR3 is TGTGCCAGCTCACCACCGCGGGAGTCCACCGGGGAGCTGTTTTTT. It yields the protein CASSPPRESTGELFF.

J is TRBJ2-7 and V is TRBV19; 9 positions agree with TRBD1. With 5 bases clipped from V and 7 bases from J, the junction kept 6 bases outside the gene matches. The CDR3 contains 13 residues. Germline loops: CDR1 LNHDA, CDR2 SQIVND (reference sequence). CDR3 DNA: TGTGCCAGTAGTTTTACAGGGGGCGGAGAGCAGTACTTC. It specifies CASSFTGGGEQYF.

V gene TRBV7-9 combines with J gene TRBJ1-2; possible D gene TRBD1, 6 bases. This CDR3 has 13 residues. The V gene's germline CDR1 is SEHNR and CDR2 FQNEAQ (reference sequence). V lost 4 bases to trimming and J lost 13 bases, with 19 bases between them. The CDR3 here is CASSSTRGGHCTF. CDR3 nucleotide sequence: TGTGCCAGCAGCTCGACGCGGGGGGGGCACTGCACCTTC.

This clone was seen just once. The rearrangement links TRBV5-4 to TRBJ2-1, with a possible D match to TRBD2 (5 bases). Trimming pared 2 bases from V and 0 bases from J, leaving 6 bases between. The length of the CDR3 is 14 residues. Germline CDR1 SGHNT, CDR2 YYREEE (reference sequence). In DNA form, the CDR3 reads TGTGCCAGCAGCTTACTAGGCTCCTACAATGAGCAGTTCTTC. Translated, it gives CASSLLGSYNEQFF.

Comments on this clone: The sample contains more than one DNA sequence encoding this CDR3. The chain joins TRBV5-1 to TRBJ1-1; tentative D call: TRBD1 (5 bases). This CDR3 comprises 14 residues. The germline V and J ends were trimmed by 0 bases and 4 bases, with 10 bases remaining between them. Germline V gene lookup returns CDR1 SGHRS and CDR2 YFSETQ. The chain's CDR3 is CASSLAGGGTEAFF. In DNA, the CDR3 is TGCGCCAGCAGCTTGGCCGGGGGAGGCACTGAAGCTTTCTTT.

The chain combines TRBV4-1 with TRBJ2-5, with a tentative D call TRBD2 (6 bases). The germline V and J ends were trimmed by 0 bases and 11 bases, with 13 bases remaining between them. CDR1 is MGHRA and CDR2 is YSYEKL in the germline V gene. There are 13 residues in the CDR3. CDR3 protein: CASSQERELVQYF. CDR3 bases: TGCGCCAGCAGCCAAGAACGGGAGCTGGTACAGTACTTC.

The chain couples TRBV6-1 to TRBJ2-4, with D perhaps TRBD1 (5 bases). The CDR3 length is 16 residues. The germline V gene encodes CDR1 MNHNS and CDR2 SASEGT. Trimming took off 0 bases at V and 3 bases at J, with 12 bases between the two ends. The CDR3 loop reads CASSEALGHRKNIQYF. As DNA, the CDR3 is TGTGCCAGCAGTGAAGCGCTGGGGCACCGCAAAAACATTCAGTACTTC.

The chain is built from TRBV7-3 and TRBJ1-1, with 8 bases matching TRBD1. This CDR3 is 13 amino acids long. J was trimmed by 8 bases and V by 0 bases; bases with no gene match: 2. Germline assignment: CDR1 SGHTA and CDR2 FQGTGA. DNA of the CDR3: TGTGCCAGCAGCTTAACAAGGGACAGGGAAGCTTTCTTT. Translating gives CASSLTRDREAFF.

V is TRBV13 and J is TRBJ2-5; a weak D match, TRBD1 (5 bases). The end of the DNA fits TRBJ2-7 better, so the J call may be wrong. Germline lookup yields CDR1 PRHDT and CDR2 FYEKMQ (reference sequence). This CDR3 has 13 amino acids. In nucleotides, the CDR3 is TGTGCCAGCACGCTTTCAGGGCCCTACGAGCAGTACTTC. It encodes CASTLSGPYEQYF.

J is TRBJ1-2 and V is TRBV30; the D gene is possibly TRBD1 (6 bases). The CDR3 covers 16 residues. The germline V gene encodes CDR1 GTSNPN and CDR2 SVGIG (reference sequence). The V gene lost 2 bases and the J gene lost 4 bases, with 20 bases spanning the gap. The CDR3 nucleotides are TGTGCCTGGAGTCTAGGGACACCCATGGGGTCCTATGGCTACACCTTC. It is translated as CAWSLGTPMGSYGYTF.

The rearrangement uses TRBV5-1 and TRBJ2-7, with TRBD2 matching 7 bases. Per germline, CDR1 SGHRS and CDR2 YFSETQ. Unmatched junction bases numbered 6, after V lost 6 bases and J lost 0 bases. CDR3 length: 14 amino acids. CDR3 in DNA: TGCGCCAGCAACGGCGGGGGAAGCTCCTACGAGCAGTACTTC. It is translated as CASNGGGSSYEQYF.

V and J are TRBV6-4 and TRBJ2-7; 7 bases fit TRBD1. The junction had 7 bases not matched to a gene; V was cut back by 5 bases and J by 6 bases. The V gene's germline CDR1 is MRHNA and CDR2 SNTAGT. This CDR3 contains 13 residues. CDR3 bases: TGTGCCAGCAGTAAGACAGGGAGTGGCGAGCAGTACTTC. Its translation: CASSKTGSGEQYF.

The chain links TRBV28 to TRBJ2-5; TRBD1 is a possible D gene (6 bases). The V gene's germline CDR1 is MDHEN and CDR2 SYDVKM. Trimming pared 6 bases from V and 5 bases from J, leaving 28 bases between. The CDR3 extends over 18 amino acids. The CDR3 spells CASSTQAAGMGASETQYF. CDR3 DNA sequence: TGTGCCAGCAGCACCCAGGCCGCAGGGATGGGGGCCAGTGAGACCCAGTACTTC.

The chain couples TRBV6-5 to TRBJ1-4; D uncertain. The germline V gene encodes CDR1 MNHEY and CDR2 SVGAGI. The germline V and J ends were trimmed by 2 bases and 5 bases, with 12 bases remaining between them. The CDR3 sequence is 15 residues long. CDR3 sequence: CASSYTGPRNEKLFF. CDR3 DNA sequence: TGTGCCAGCAGTTACACGGGTCCGCGGAATGAAAAACTGTTTTTT.